The 2 T cell receptor beta chains in this list originate from one sample, sequenced in a study of Ad26.COV2.S vaccination and SARS-CoV-2 variants. Indicated treatment: 15 to 20 received Ad26.COV2.S at low or high dose, single or two shots; several received placebo; per-sample allocation not given. Sample collection was performed on day 63 after the first vaccine or placebo injection. Profiling relied on immunoSEQ multiplex PCR, and the TCRdb table lists in-frame clones only, not all of them. The sample includes 380,000 or so clones, 80% to 90% of them seen just once. The sequencing here drew on peripheral blood, taken in a trial of Ad26.COV2.S vaccine versus placebo. Every receptor here comes from a person aged 18 to 65 who received the Ad26.COV2.S COVID-19 vaccine or a placebo.

The V call is TRBV3-1 (or the pseudogene TRBV3-2), the J call TRBJ2-3; D unresolved. V dropped 3 bases and J dropped 5 bases, with 3 bases sitting between them. Germline CDR1 LGHDT, CDR2 YNNKEL (reference sequence). This CDR3 contains 11 residues. CDR3 DNA: TGTGCCAGCAGCCAGGGAGATACGCAGTATTTT. Translated, it gives CASSQGDTQYF.

This clone occurred a few times. The chain uses TRBV24-1 and TRBJ2-3, with unresolved D. The germline V and J ends were trimmed by 4 bases and 4 bases, with 11 bases remaining between them. The CDR3 totals 14 residues. The germline gives CDR1 KGHDR, CDR2 SFDVKD. The CDR3 here is CATSDPNLADTQYF. The DNA of the CDR3 is TGTGCCACCAGTGACCCCAACCTGGCAGATACGCAGTATTTT.